This TCR beta chain was observed in a study of cytomegalovirus exposure and HLA in healthy donors. The CDR3 has 14 residues. V was pared by 5 bases and J by 1 base, with 11 bases between. Germline assignment: CDR1 SEHNR and CDR2 FQNEAQ (reference sequence). Researchers ran the PCR with 60 Vbeta and 13 Jbeta primers. The repertoire was sequenced with immunoSEQ multiplex PCR; TCRdb's copy has only in-frame clones and lacks some. Of tens of thousands of clones detected, approximately 70% appear once; the ten largest clones hold 2.1%. Concerning this clone itself: Its antigen is currently unknown.

Overall study findings and caveats: Indistinguishable V segments such as TRBV6-2 and TRBV6-3 were excluded. TCR beta V- and J-gene trimming, according to a later analysis, was linked to a missense DCLRE1C variant. A few chains tied to CMV proved CMV antigen-specific in vitro.

The clonotype originates from a man between 25 and 39 years old in good health and CMV-seronegative. The sequencing sample was made of PBMCs. The chain links TRBV7-9 to TRBJ1-1; D gene ambiguous. CDR3 loop: CASSVSGSNTEAFF. The CDR3 nucleotides read TGTGCCAGCAGCGTAAGCGGGTCGAACACTGAAGCTTTCTTT.